The clone carrying this T cell receptor beta chain showed up just once. Data came from immunoSEQ multiplex PCR; TCRdb stores just in-frame clones and leaves some out. The sample consists of approximately 120,000 clones, 80% to 90% of them appearing once. Germline V lookup: CDR1 KGHDR, CDR2 SFDVKD. This CDR3 spans 16 amino acids. The ends lost 2 bases at V and 9 bases at J; junction bases unmatched: 6. The sample comes from a study of T cell responses to AZD1222 COVID-19 vaccine. The V gene is TRBV24-1, the J gene TRBJ2-1, with TRBD2 matching 13 bases. This specimen was peripheral blood, taken on day 0 of MenACWY control vaccination. The source is an adult in good health. CDR3 sequence reads: CATSDSVTSGRFEQFF. The CDR3 coding sequence is TGTGCCACCAGTGATTCCGTGACTAGCGGGAGGTTTGAGCAGTTCTTC.